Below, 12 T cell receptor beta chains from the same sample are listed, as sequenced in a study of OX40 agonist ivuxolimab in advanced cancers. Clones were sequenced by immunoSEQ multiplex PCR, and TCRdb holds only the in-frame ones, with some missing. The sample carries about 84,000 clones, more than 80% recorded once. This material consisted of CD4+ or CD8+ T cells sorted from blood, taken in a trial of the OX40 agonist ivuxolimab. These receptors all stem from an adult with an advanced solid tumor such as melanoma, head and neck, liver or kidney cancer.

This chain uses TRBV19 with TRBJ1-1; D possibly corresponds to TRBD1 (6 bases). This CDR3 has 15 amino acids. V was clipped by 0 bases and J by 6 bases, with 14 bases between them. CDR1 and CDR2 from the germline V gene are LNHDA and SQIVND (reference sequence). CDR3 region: CASSIEGQRGAEAFF. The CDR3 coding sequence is TGTGCCAGTAGTATAGAGGGACAACGAGGGGCTGAAGCTTTCTTT.

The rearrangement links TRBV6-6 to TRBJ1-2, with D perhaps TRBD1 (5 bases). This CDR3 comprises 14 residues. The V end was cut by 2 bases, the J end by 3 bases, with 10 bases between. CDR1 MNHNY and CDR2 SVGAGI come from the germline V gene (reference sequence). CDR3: CASSYGGRDYGYTF. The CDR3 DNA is TGTGCCAGCAGTTACGGGGGACGTGACTATGGCTACACCTTC.

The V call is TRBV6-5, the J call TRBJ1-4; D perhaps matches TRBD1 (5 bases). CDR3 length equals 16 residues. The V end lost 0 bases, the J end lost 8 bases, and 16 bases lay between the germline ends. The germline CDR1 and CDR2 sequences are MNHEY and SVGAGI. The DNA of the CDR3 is TGTGCCAGCAGTTACTCGGGGGGACCGGTGGGGGAAAAACTGTTTTTT. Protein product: CASSYSGGPVGEKLFF.

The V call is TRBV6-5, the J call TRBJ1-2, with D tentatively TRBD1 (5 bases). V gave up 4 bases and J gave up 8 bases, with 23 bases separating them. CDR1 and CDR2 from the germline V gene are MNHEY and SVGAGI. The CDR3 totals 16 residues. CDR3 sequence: CASSSTTLRGDRGYTF. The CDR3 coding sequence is TGTGCCAGCAGTTCGACGACCCTCCGAGGGGACCGGGGCTACACCTTC.

The CDR3 DNA sequence: TGTGCCAGCAGCTTCGGGACTACCCCGGACGAGCAGTACTTC. Amino acids: CASSFGTTPDEQYF. This chain uses TRBV7-9 with TRBJ2-5; 7 bases match TRBD2. The DNA end favors TRBJ2-7, so the J call may be wrong. The CDR3 length is 14 residues. Germline assignment: CDR1 SEHNR and CDR2 FQNEAQ (reference sequence).

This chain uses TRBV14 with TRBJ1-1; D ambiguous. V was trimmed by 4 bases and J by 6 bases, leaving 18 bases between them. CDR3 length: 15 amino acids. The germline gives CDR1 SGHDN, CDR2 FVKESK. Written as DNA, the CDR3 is TGTGCCAGCAGCCTCATGTACGGGTTCACCGCTGAAGCTTTCTTT. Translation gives CASSLMYGFTAEAFF.

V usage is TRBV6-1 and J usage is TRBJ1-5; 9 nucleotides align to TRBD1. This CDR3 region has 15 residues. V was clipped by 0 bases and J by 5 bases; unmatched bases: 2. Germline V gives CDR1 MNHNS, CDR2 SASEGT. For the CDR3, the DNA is TGTGCCAGCAGTGAAGCGGGACAGGGCCATCAGCCCCAGCATTTT. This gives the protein CASSEAGQGHQPQHF.

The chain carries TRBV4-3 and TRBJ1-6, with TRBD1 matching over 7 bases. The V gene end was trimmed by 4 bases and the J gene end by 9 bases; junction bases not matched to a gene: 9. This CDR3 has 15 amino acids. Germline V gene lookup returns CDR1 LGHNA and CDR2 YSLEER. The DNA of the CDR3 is TGCGCCAGCAGCCGAGACAGGGCGCTGGGTTCACCCCTCCACTTT. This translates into CASSRDRALGSPLHF.

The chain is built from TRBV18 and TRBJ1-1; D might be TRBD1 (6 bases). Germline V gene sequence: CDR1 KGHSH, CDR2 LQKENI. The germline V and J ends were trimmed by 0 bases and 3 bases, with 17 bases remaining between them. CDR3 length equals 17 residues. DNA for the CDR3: TGTGCCAGCTCACCACCGGGGCATGCGGGGGGCGACACTGAAGCTTTCTTT. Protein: CASSPPGHAGGDTEAFF. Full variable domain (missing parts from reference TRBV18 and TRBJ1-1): NAGVMQNPRHLVRRRGQEARLRCSPMKGHSHVYWYRQLPEEGLKFMVYLQKENIIDESGMPKERFSAEFPKEGPSILRIQQVVRGDSAAYFCASSPPGHAGGDTEAFFGQGTRLTVV.

CDR3 region: CASSLLPQGNTGELFF. CDR3 sequence (DNA): TGTGCCAGCAGCTTGCTCCCACAGGGGAACACCGGGGAGCTGTTTTTT. The V and J genes are TRBV5-6 and TRBJ2-2; tentatively, D is TRBD1 (6 bases). CDR3 length: 16 amino acids. Germline V gene lookup returns CDR1 SGHDT and CDR2 YYEEEE. V was shortened by 1 base and J by 1 base, with 11 bases between the two germline ends.

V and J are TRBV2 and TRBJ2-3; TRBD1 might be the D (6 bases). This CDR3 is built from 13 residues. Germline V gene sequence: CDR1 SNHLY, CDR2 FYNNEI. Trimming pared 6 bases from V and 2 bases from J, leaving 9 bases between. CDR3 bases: TGTGCCAGCAGCGGACAGTTCACAGATACGCAGTATTTT. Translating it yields CASSGQFTDTQYF.

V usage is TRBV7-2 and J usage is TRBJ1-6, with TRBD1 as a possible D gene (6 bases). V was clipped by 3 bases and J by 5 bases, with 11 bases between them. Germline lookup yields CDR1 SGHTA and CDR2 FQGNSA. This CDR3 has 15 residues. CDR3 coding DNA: TGTGCCAGCAGCTTCGGGGGGCTGGATAATTCACCCCTCCACTTT. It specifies CASSFGGLDNSPLHF.